The T cell receptor beta chain under discussion was sequenced for a study of breast tumors, draining lymph nodes, adjacent tissues. Whole-study results and caveats: That most tumor T cells come from lymph nodes remained unproven. Tumors had less TCR diversity than lymph nodes, more than nontumor tissue.

The CDR3 totals 16 residues. CDR1 SGHTA and CDR2 FQGNSA come from the germline V gene. Unmatched junction bases numbered 8, after V lost 5 bases and J lost 5 bases. Samples came from axillary lymph nodes draining the breast cancer. This clonotype occurred many times. Its antigen is undetermined. Each CDR3 protein is one row after TCRdb ran MiXCR on the multiplex PCR reads. The table has 150,000 or so distinct CDR3 sequences, about 30% seen once. This sequence was found in a female donor with breast cancer. Some clones in this sample may be carry-over from other donors' samples. This rearrangement joins TRBV7-2 to TRBJ2-1; 11 nucleotides line up with TRBD2. The sample consisted of axillary lymph node tissue. CDR3 DNA: TGTGCCAGCAGCCATTATAGCGGGAGGGCCAACAATGAGCAGTTCTTC. Translating it yields CASSHYSGRANNEQFF.